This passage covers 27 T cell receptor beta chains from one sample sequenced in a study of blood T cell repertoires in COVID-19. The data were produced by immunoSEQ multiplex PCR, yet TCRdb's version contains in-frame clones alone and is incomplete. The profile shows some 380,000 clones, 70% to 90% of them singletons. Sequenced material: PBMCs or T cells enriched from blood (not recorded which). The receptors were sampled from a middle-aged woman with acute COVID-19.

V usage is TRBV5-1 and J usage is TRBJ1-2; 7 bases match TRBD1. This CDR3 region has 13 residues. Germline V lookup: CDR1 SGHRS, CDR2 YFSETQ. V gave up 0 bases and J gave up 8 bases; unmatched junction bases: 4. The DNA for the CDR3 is TGCGCCAGCAGCTTGGTAACAGGGGAGGGCTACACCTTC. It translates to CASSLVTGEGYTF.

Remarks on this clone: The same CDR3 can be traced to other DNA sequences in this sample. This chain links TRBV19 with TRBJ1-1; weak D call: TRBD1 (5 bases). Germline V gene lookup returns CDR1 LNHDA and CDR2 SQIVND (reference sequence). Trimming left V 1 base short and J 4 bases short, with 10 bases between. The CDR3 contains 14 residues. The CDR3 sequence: CASSIGGRGTEAFF. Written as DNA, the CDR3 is TGTGCCAGTAGTATAGGAGGGAGGGGCACTGAAGCTTTCTTT.

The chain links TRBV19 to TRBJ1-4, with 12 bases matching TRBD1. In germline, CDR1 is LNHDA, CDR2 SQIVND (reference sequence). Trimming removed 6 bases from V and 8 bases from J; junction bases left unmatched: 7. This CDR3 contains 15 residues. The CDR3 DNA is TGTGCCAGTAGCGACCGGGACAGGGGGCTAGAAAAACTGTTTTTT. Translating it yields CASSDRDRGLEKLFF. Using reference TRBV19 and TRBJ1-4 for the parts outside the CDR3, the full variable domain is DGGITQSPKYLFRKEGQNVTLSCEQNLNHDAMYWYRQDPGQGLRLIYYSQIVNDFQKGDIAEGYSVSREKKESFPLTVTSAQKNPTAFYLCASSDRDRGLEKLFFGSGTQLSVL.

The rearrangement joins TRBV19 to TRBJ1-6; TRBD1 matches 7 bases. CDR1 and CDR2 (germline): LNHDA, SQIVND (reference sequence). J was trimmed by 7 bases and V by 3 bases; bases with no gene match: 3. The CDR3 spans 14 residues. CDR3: CASSIDRENSPLHF. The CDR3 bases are TGTGCCAGTAGTATCGACAGGGAAAATTCACCCCTCCACTTT. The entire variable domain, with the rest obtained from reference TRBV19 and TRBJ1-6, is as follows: DGGITQSPKYLFRKEGQNVTLSCEQNLNHDAMYWYRQDPGQGLRLIYYSQIVNDFQKGDIAEGYSVSREKKESFPLTVTSAQKNPTAFYLCASSIDRENSPLHFGNGTRLTVT.

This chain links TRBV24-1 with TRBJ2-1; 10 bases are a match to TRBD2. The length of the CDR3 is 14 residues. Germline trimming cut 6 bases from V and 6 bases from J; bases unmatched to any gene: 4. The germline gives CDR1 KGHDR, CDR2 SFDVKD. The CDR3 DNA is TGTGCCACCAGTACGAGCGGGGGGGCCAATGAGCAGTTCTTC. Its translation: CATSTSGGANEQFF.

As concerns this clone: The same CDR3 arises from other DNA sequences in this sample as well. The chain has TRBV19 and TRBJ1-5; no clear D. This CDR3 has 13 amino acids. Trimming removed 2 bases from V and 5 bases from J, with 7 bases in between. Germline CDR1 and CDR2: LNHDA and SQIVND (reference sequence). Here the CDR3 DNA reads TGTGCCAGTAGTATACGAGTGGATCAGCCCCAGCATTTT. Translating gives CASSIRVDQPQHF.

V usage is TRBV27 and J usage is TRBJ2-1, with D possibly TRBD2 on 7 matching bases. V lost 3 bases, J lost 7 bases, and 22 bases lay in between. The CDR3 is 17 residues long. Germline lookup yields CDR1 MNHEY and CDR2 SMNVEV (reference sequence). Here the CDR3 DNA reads TGTGCCAGCAGTTTGCGCGGGGGCGGGGGTTTCACGAATGAGCAGTTCTTC. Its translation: CASSLRGGGGFTNEQFF.

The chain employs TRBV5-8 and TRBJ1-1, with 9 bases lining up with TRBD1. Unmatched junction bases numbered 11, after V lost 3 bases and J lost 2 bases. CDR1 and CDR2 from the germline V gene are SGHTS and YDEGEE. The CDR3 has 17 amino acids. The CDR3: CASSWGQGRNINTEAFF. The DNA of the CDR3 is TGTGCCAGCAGCTGGGGACAGGGTCGAAATATTAACACTGAAGCTTTCTTT. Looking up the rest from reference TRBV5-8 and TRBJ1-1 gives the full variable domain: EAGVTQSPTHLIKTRGQQATLRCSPISGHTSVYWYQQALGLGLQFLLWYDEGEERNRGNFPPRFSGRQFPNYSSELNVNALELEDSALYLCASSWGQGRNINTEAFFGQGTRLTVV.

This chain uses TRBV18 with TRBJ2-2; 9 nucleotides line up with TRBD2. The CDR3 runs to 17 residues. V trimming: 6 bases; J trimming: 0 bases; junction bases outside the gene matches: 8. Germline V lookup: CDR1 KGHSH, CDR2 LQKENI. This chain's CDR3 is CASSLLTSGTNTGELFF. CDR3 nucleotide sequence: TGTGCCAGCTCCTTATTGACTAGCGGTACGAACACCGGGGAGCTGTTTTTT.

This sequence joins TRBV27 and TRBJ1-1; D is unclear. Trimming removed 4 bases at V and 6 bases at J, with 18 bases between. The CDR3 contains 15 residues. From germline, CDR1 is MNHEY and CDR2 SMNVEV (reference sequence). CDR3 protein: CASSSSVRAAAEAFF. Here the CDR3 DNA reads TGTGCCAGCAGTTCATCCGTGAGGGCCGCGGCTGAAGCTTTCTTT.

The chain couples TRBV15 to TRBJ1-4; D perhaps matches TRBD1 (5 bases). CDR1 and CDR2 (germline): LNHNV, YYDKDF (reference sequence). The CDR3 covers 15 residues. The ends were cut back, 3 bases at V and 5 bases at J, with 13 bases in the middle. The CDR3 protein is CATSRGGISNEKLFF. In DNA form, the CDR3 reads TGTGCCACCAGCAGGGGGGGGATTTCAAATGAAAAACTGTTTTTT.

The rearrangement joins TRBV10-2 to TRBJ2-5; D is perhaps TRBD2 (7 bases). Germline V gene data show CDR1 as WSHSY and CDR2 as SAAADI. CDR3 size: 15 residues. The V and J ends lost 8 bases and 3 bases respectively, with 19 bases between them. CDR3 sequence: CASVKTGGAEETQYF. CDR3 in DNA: TGCGCCAGCGTTAAGACTGGGGGGGCCGAAGAGACCCAGTACTTC.

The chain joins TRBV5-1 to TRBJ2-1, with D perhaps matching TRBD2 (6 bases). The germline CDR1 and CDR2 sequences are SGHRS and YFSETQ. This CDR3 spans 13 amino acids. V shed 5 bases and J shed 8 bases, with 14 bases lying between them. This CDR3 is CASRSTSIHEQFF. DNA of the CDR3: TGCGCCAGCAGAAGTACTAGCATCCATGAGCAGTTCTTC.

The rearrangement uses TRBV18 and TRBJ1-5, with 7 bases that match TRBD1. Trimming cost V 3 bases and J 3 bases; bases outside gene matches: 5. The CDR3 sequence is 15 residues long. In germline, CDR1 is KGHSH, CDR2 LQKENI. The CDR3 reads CASSPEDRDNQPQHF. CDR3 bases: TGTGCCAGCTCACCGGAAGACAGGGACAATCAGCCCCAGCATTTT.

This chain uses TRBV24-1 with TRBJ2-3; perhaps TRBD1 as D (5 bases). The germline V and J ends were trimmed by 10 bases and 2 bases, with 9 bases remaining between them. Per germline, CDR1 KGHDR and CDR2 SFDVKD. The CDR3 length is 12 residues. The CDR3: CATQGYTDTQYF. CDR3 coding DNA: TGTGCCACGCAGGGTTACACAGATACGCAGTATTTT.

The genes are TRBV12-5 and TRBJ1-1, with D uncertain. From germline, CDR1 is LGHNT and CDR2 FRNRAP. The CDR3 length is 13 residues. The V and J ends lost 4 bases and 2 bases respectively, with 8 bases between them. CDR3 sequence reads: CASGSEGNTEAFF. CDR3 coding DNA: TGTGCTAGTGGTTCGGAGGGAAACACTGAAGCTTTCTTT.

The CDR3 sequence is CASSVAPAGGMETQYF. Written as DNA, the CDR3 is TGTGCCAGCAGCGTAGCCCCTGCGGGGGGAATGGAGACCCAGTACTTC. V and J are TRBV9 and TRBJ2-5; 8 nucleotides align to TRBD2. This CDR3 is built from 16 residues. With V trimmed by 0 bases and J by 5 bases, 9 bases remained unmatched. Germline loops: CDR1 SGDLS, CDR2 YYNGEE.

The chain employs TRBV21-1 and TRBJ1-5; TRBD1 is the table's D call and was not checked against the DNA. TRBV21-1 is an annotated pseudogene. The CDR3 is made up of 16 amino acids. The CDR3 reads CASSKGHDPGNQPQHF. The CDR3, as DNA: TGTGCCAGCAGCAAAGGACACGACCCGGGCAATCAGCCCCAGCATTTT.

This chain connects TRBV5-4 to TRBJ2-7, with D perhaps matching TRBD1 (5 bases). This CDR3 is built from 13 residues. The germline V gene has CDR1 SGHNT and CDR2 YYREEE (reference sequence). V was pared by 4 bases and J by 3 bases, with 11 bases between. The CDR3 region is CASSIDSVYEQYF. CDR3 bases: TGTGCCAGCAGCATCGACAGCGTCTACGAGCAGTACTTC. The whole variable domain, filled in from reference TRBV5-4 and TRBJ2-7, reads ETGVTQSPTHLIKTRGQQVTLRCSSQSGHNTVSWYQQALGQGPQFIFQYYREEENGRGNFPPRFSGLQFPNYSSELNVNALELDDSALYLCASSIDSVYEQYFGPGTRLTVT.

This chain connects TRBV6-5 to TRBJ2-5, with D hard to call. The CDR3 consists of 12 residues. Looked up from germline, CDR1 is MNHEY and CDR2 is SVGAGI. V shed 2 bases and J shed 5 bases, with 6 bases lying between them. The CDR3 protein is CASSYPGETQYF. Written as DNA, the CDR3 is TGTGCCAGCAGTTACCCCGGGGAGACCCAGTACTTC.

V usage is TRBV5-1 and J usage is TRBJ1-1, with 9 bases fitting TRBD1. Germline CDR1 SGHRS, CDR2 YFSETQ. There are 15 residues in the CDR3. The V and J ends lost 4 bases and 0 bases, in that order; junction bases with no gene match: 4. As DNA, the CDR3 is TGCGCCAGCAGCGGCACAGGGGGCATGAACACTGAAGCTTTCTTT. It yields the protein CASSGTGGMNTEAFF.

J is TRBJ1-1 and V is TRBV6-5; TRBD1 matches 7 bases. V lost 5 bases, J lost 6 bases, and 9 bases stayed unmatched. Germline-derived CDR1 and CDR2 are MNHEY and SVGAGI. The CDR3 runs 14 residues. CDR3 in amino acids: CASSRQGDKSEAFF. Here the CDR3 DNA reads TGTGCCAGCAGTAGGCAGGGGGATAAGTCTGAAGCTTTCTTT.

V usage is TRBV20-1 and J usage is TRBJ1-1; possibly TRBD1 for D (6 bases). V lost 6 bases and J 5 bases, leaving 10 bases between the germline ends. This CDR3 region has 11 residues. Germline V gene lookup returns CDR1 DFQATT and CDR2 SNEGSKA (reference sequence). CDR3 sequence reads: CSASRGTEAFF. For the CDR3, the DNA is TGCAGTGCAAGCAGGGGAACTGAAGCTTTCTTT.

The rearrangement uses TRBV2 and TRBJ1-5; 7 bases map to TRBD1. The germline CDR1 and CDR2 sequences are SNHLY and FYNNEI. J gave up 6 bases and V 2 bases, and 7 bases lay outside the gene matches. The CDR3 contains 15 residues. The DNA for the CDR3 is TGTGCCAGCAGTGAACGACAGGGTTTGGGTCAGCCCCAGCATTTT. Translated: CASSERQGLGQPQHF. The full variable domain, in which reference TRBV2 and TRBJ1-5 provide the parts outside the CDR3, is EPEVTQTPSHQVTQMGQEVILRCVPISNHLYFYWYRQILGQKVEFLVSFYNNEISEKSEIFDDQFSVERPDGSNFTLKIRSTKLEDSAMYFCASSERQGLGQPQHFGDGTRLSIL.

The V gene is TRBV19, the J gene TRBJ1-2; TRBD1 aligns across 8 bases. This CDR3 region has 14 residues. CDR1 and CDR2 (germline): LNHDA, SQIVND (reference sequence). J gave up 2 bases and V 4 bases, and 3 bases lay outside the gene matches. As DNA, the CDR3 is TGTGCCAGTAGTACCGGGACAGGAAACTATGGCTACACCTTC. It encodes CASSTGTGNYGYTF.

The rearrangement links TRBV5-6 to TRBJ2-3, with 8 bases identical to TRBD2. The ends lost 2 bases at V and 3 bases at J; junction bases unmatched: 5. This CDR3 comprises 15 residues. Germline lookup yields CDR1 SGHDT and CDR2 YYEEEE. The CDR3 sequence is CASSFKGTRTDTQYF. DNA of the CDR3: TGTGCCAGCAGCTTTAAGGGGACTAGGACAGATACGCAGTATTTT.

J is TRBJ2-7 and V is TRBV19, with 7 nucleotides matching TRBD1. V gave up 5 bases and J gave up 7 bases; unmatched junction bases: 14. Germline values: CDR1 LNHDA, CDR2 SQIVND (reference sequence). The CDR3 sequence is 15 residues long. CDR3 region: CASSLDARGSNEQYF. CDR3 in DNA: TGTGCCAGTAGTCTCGACGCCAGGGGGTCGAATGAGCAGTACTTC.